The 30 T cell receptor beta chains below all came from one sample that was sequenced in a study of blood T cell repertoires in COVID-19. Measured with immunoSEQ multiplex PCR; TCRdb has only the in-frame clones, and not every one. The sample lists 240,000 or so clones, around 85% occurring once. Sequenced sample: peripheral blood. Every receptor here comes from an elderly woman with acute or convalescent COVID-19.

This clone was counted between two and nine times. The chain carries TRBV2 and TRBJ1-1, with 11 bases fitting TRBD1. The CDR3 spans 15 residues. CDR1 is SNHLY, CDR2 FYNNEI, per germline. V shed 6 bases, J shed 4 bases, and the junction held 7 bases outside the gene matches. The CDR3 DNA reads TGTGCCAGCAGCGGGACAGGGGGATCGGGCACTGAAGCTTTCTTT. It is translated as CASSGTGGSGTEAFF.

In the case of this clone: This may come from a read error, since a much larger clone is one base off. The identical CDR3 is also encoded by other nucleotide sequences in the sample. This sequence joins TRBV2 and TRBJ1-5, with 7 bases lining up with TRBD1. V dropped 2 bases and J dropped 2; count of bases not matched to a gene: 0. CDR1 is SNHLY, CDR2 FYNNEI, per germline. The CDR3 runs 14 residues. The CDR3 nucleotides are TGTGCCAGCAGTGAACAGGGGGGCAATCAGCCCCAGCATTTT. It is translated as CASSEQGGNQPQHF.

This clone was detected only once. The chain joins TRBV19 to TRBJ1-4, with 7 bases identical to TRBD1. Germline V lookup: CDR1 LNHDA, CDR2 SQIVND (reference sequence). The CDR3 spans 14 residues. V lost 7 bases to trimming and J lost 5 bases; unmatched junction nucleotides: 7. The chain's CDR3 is CASIGPGGNEKLFF. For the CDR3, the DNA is TGTGCCAGTATTGGGCCAGGGGGGAATGAAAAACTGTTTTTT.

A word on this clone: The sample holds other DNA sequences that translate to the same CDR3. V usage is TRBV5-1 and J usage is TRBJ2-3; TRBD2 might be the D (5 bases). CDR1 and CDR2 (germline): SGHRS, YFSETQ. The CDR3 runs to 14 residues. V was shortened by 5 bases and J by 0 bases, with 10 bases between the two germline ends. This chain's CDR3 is CASREGASTDTQYF. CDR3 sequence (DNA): TGCGCCAGCAGAGAGGGAGCTAGCACAGATACGCAGTATTTT.

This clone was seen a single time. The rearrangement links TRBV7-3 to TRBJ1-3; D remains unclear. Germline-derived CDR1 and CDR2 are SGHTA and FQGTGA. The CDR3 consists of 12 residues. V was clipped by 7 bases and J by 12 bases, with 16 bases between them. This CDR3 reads CASIRRRRVIYF. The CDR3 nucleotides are TGTGCCAGCATCCGACGCAGACGGGTCATATATTTT. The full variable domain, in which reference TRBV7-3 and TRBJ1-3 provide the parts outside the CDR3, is GAGVSQTPSNKVTEKGKYVELRCDPISGHTALYWYRQSLGQGPEFLIYFQGTGAADDSGLPNDRFFAVRPEGSVSTLKIQRTERGDSAVYLCASIRRRRVIYFGEGSWLTVV.

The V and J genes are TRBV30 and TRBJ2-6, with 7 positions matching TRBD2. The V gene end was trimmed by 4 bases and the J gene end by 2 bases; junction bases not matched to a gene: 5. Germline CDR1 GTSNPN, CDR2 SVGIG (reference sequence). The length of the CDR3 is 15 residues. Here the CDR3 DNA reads TGTGCCTGGACAGGCGGGAGAGCTGGGGCCAACGTCCTGACTTTC. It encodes CAWTGGRAGANVLTF.

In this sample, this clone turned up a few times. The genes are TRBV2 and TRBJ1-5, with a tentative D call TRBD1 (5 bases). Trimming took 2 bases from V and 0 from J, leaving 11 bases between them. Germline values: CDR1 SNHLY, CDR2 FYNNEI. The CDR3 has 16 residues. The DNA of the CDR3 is TGTGCCAGCAGTGAAAGGGGCCGTAGTAGCAATCAGCCCCAGCATTTT. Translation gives CASSERGRSSNQPQHF.

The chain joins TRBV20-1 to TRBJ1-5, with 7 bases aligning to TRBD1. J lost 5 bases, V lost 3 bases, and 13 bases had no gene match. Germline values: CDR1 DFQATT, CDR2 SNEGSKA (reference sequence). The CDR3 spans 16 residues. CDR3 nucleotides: TGCAGTGCTAGTGGCTCAACAGGGGCGTGGGATCAGCCCCAGCATTTT. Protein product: CSASGSTGAWDQPQHF.

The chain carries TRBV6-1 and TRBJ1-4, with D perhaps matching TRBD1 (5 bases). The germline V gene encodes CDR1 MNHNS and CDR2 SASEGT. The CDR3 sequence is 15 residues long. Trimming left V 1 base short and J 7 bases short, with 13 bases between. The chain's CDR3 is CASSEVAAGGEKLFF. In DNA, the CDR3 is TGTGCCAGCAGTGAAGTGGCAGCGGGGGGTGAAAAACTGTTTTTT.

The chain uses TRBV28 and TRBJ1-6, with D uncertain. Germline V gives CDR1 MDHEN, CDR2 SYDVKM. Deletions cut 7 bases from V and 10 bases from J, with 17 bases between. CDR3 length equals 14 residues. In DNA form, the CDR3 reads TGTGCCAGCACCCCGACCCAACCGGGGTCACCCCTCCACTTT. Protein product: CASTPTQPGSPLHF.

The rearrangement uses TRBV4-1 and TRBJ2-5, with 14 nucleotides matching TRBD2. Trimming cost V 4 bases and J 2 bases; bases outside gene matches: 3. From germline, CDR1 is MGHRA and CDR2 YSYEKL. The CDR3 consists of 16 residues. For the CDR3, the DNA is TGCGCCAGCAGCCTCCGACTAGCGGGGGGGCAAGAGACCCAGTACTTC. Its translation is CASSLRLAGGQETQYF.

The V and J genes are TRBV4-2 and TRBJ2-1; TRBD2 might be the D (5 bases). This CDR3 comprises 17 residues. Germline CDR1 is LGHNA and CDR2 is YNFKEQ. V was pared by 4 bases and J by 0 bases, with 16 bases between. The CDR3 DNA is TGTGCCAGCAGCCTTGGACTCCCCTTGAGCTCCTACAATGAGCAGTTCTTC. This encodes CASSLGLPLSSYNEQFF.

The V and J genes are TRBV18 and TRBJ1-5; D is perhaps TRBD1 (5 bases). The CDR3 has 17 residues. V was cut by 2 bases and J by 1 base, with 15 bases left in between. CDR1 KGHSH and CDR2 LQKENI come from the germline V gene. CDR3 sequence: CASSPGVGASSNQPQHF. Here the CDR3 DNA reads TGTGCCAGCTCACCAGGGGTAGGGGCCTCCAGCAATCAGCCCCAGCATTTT.

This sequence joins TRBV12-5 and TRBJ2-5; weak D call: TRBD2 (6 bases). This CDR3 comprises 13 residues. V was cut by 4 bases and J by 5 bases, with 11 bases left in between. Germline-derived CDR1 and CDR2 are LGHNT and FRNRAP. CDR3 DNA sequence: TGTGCTAGTGGTTACAGCGGGTACGAGACCCAGTACTTC. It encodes CASGYSGYETQYF.

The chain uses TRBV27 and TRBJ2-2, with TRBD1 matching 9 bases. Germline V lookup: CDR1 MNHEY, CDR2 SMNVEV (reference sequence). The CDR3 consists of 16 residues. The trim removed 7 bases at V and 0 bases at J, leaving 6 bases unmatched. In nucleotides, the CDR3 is TGTGCCAGCACCCGGACAGGGGATTCGAACACCGGGGAGCTGTTTTTT. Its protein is CASTRTGDSNTGELFF.

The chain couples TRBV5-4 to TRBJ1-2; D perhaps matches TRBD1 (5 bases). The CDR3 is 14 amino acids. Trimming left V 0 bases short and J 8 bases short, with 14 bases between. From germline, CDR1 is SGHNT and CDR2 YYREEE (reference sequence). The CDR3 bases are TGTGCCAGCAGCTTGGAGAGTTCAGGGCCCGGCTACACCTTC. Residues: CASSLESSGPGYTF.

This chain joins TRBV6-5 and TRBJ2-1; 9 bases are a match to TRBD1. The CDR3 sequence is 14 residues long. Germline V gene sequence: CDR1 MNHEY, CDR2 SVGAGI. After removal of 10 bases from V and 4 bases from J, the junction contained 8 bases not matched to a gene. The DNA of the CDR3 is TGTGCCACCCAGTGGGGACAGGGTTACAATGAGCAGTTCTTC. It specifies CATQWGQGYNEQFF.

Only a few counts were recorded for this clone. CDR3 sequence reads: CASSYPGGSGNTIYF. CDR3 coding DNA: TGTGCCAGCAGTTACCCGGGAGGCTCTGGAAACACCATATATTTT. The chain joins TRBV27 to TRBJ1-3; D uncertain. CDR1 is MNHEY and CDR2 is SMNVEV in the germline V gene (reference sequence). The CDR3 extends over 15 amino acids. The ends were cut back, 4 bases at V and 0 bases at J, with 10 bases in the middle.

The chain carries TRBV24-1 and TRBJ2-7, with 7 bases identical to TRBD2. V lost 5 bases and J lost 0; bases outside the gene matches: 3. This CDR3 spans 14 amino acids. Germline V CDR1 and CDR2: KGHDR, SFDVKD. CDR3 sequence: CATSAGTNSYEQYF. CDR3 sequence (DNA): TGTGCCACCAGTGCCGGGACTAACTCCTACGAGCAGTACTTC.

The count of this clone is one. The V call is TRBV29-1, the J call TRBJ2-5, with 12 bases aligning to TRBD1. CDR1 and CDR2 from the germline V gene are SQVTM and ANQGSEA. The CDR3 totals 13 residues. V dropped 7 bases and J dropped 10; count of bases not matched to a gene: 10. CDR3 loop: CSAQGQGAGDQYF. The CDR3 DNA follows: TGCAGCGCCCAGGGACAGGGGGCGGGTGACCAGTACTTC. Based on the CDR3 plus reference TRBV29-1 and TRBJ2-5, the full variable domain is SAVISQKPSRDICQRGTSLTIQCQVDSQVTMMFWYRQQPGQSLTLIATANQGSEATYESGFVIDKFPISRPNLTFSTLTVSNMSPEDSSIYLCSAQGQGAGDQYFGPGTRLLVL.

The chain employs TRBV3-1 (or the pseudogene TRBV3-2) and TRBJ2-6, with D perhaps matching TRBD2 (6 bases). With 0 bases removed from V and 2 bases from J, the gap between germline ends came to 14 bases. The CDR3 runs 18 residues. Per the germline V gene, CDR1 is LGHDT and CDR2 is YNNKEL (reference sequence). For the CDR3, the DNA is TGTGCCAGCAGCCAAGATCTTCCTAGCGCCCCTGGGGCCAACGTCCTGACTTTC. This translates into CASSQDLPSAPGANVLTF.

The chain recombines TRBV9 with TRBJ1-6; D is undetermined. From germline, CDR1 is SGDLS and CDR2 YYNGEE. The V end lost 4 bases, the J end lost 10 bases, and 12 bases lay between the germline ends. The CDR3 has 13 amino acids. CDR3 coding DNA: TGTGCCAGCAGCCAGACTGGTCGGTCACCCCTCCACTTT. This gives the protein CASSQTGRSPLHF.

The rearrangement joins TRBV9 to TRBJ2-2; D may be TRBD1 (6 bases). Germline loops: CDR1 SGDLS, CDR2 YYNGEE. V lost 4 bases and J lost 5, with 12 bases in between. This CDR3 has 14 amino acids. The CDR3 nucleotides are TGTGCCAGCAGCCCACAGGGATGGACCGGGGAGCTGTTTTTT. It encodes CASSPQGWTGELFF.

CDR3 region: CASRTGGSLTEAFF. DNA of the CDR3: TGTGCCAGTCGGACAGGGGGTTCACTCACTGAAGCTTTCTTT. This sequence joins TRBV19 and TRBJ1-1; 10 positions agree with TRBD1. V gave up 8 bases and J gave up 4 bases; unmatched junction bases: 7. The CDR3 extends over 14 amino acids. Looked up from germline, CDR1 is LNHDA and CDR2 is SQIVND (reference sequence).

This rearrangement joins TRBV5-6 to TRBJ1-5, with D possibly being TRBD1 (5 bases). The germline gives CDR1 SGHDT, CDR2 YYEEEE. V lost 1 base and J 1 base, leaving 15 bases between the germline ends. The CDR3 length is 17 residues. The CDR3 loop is CASSLNRGGGSNQPQHF. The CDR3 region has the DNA TGTGCCAGCAGCTTGAATCGGGGTGGGGGGAGCAATCAGCCCCAGCATTTT.

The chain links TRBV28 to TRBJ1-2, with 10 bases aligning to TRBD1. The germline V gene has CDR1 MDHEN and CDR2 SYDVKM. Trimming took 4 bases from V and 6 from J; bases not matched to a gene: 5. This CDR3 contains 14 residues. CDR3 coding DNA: TGTGCCAGCAGTTCCGTCGGACAGGGGGATGGCTACACCTTC. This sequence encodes CASSSVGQGDGYTF.

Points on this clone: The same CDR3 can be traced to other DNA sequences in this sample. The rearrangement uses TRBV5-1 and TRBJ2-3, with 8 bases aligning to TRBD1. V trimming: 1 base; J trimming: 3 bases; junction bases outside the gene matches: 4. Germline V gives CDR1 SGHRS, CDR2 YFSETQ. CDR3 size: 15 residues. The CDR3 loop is CASSLPRTGTDTQYF. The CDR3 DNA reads TGCGCCAGCAGCTTGCCACGGACAGGGACAGATACGCAGTATTTT.

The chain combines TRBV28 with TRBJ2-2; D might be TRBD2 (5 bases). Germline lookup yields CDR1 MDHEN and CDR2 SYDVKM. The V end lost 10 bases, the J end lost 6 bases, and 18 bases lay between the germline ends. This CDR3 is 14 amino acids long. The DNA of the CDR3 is TGTGCCATACAAAGACGGGAAACGGCCGGGGAGCTGTTTTTT. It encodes CAIQRRETAGELFF.

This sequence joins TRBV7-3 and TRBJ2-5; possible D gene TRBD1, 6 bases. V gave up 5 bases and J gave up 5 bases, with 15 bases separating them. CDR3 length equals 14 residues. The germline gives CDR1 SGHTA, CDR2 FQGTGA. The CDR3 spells CASSPDSRRETQYF. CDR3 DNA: TGTGCCAGCAGCCCGGACAGCCGGCGGGAGACCCAGTACTTC.

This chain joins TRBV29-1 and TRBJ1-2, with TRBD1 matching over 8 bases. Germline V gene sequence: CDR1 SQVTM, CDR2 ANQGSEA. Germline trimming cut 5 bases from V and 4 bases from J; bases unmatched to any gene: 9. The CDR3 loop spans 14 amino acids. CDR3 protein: CSVNSGGAFYGYTF. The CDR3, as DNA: TGCAGCGTTAATTCAGGGGGCGCCTTCTATGGCTACACCTTC.